Listed below are T cell receptor beta chains from one sample, sequenced in a study of blood T cells in healthy people across ages. TCRdb itself ran the 5' RACE reads through MiXCR, one entry per CDR3 protein. The sample holds 1.8 million or so distinct CDR3 sequences, about 39% seen once. Source material: blood. The receptor source for this set is a human donor in good health. Each CDR3 is given with its conserved first and last residue. The order of the fields is D gene, J gene, clone size, V gene, CDR3 protein, CDR3 DNA. The D gene is left open where the match is weak. Clone size is not always given. Where it is, it says once, few, many or a class for expanded clones.

d_call: .
j_call: TRBJ2-7
clone_size: once
v_call: TRBV7-6
cdr3_aa: CASSLGGFGTPYEQYF
cdr3_nt: TGTGCCAGCAGCTTGGGAGGTTTCGGTACCCCCTACGAGCAGTACTTC

d_call: .
j_call: TRBJ1-2
clone_size: .
v_call: TRBV11-3
cdr3_aa: CASSAEGTYGYTF
cdr3_nt: TGTGCCAGCAGCGCAGAGGGTACCTATGGCTACACCTTC

d_call: TRBD2
j_call: TRBJ2-3
clone_size: .
v_call: TRBV20-1
cdr3_aa: CSARSGTSGGAGTQYF
cdr3_nt: TGCAGTGCTAGATCCGGGACTAGCGGGGGGGCGGGTACGCAGTATTTT

d_call: .
j_call: TRBJ2-1
clone_size: .
v_call: TRBV7-9
cdr3_aa: CASSFGTSSYEQFF
cdr3_nt: TGTGCCAGCAGCTTTGGGACATCGTCCTACGAGCAGTTCTTC

d_call: TRBD2
j_call: TRBJ2-1
clone_size: .
v_call: TRBV6-1
cdr3_aa: CASSAGLAVNQETQFF
cdr3_nt: TGTGCCAGCAGTGCGGGACTAGCAGTAAACCAAGAGACCCAGTTCTTC

d_call: TRBD1
j_call: TRBJ1-2
clone_size: .
v_call: TRBV12-3/TRBV12-4
cdr3_aa: CASTRLDRYYGYTF
cdr3_nt: TGTGCCAGCACTCGGCTGGACAGGTACTATGGCTACACCTTC

d_call: .
j_call: TRBJ2-7
clone_size: .
v_call: TRBV7-8
cdr3_aa: CDSSFQEAYEQYF
cdr3_nt: TGTGACAGCAGCTTTCAGGAGGCCTACGAGCAGTACTTC

d_call: .
j_call: TRBJ2-5
clone_size: many
v_call: TRBV12-3/TRBV12-4
cdr3_aa: CASSLAHPRETQYF
cdr3_nt: TGTGCCAGCAGTTTGGCCCACCCCCGGGAGACCCAGTACTTC

d_call: TRBD2
j_call: TRBJ2-7
clone_size: .
v_call: TRBV10-3
cdr3_aa: CATSLAGDITSYEQYF
cdr3_nt: TGTGCCACGTCACTAGCGGGGGACATTACCTCCTACGAGCAGTACTTC

d_call: TRBD2
j_call: TRBJ2-1
clone_size: .
v_call: TRBV20-1
cdr3_aa: CSASGLAGTEQFF
cdr3_nt: TGCAGTGCTTCGGGACTAGCGGGGACTGAGCAGTTCTTC

d_call: TRBD1
j_call: TRBJ1-1
clone_size: .
v_call: TRBV9
cdr3_aa: CASSEPGTGKKAFF
cdr3_nt: TGTGCCAGCAGCGAACCCGGGACAGGGAAGAAAGCTTTCTTT

d_call: .
j_call: TRBJ2-1
clone_size: .
v_call: TRBV20-1
cdr3_aa: CSARDRPNYYNEQFF
cdr3_nt: TGCAGTGCTAGAGATCGCCCCAATTACTACAATGAGCAGTTCTTC

d_call: .
j_call: TRBJ2-1
clone_size: .
v_call: TRBV24-1
cdr3_aa: CATSVLNEQFF
cdr3_nt: TGTGCCACCAGTGTTTTAAATGAGCAGTTCTTC

d_call: .
j_call: TRBJ2-6
clone_size: many
v_call: TRBV29-1
cdr3_aa: CSGGDGANVLTF
cdr3_nt: TGCAGCGGGGGAGATGGGGCCAACGTCCTGACTTTC

d_call: .
j_call: TRBJ2-1
clone_size: .
v_call: TRBV10-3
cdr3_aa: CAISRLDSQSSYNEQFF
cdr3_nt: TGTGCCATCAGCCGACTTGACTCCCAAAGCTCCTACAATGAGCAGTTCTTC

d_call: TRBD1
j_call: TRBJ1-2
clone_size: once
v_call: TRBV3-1
cdr3_aa: CASSQVGQALWDGYTF
cdr3_nt: TGTGCCAGCAGCCAAGTGGGACAGGCCCTGTGGGATGGCTACACCTTC

d_call: .
j_call: TRBJ2-5
clone_size: .
v_call: TRBV6-5
cdr3_aa: CASSYGNSPGLGEQYF
cdr3_nt: TGCGCCAGCAGTTACGGGAACTCCCCTGGGCTAGGTGAGCAGTACTTC

d_call: .
j_call: TRBJ1-1
clone_size: .
v_call: TRBV12-3/TRBV12-4
cdr3_aa: CASILDTPVAEAFF
cdr3_nt: TGTGCCAGCATCTTGGACACCCCGGTGGCTGAAGCTTTCTTT

d_call: .
j_call: TRBJ1-2
clone_size: .
v_call: TRBV29-1
cdr3_aa: CSVEVGEGYTF
cdr3_nt: TGCAGCGTTGAGGTGGGGGAGGGCTACACCTTC

d_call: .
j_call: TRBJ1-3
clone_size: .
v_call: TRBV7-9
cdr3_aa: CASSSQGLSGNTIYF
cdr3_nt: TGTGCCAGCAGCTCACAGGGACTCTCTGGAAACACCATATATTTT

d_call: .
j_call: TRBJ1-3
clone_size: once
v_call: TRBV29-1
cdr3_aa: CSVALGNTIYF
cdr3_nt: TGCAGCGTTGCCCTCGGAAACACCATATATTTT

d_call: .
j_call: TRBJ2-2
clone_size: .
v_call: TRBV9
cdr3_aa: CASSVAGRDTGELFF
cdr3_nt: TGTGCCAGCAGCGTAGCAGGGCGCGACACCGGGGAGCTGTTTTTT

d_call: .
j_call: TRBJ2-3
clone_size: .
v_call: TRBV7-2
cdr3_aa: CASMLASASTDTQYF
cdr3_nt: TGTGCCAGCATGTTAGCTAGCGCTAGCACAGATACGCAGTATTTT

d_call: TRBD2
j_call: TRBJ2-1
clone_size: .
v_call: TRBV6-5
cdr3_aa: CASSFSPGGSPYNEQFF
cdr3_nt: TGTGCCAGCAGTTTCAGTCCGGGAGGGTCTCCCTACAATGAGCAGTTCTTC

d_call: .
j_call: TRBJ1-5
clone_size: .
v_call: TRBV30
cdr3_aa: CAWGSGQPQHF
cdr3_nt: TGTGCCTGGGGGTCCGGTCAGCCCCAGCATTTT

d_call: TRBD2
j_call: TRBJ2-1
clone_size: many
v_call: TRBV25-1
cdr3_aa: CASSGEGRGGSNEQFF
cdr3_nt: TGTGCCAGCAGTGGTGAGGGGCGGGGGGGATCCAATGAGCAGTTCTTC

d_call: .
j_call: TRBJ2-4
clone_size: .
v_call: TRBV7-8
cdr3_aa: CASSLDRARTKNIQYF
cdr3_nt: TGTGCCAGCAGCTTAGACAGGGCTCGAACCAAAAACATTCAGTACTTC

d_call: .
j_call: TRBJ1-1
clone_size: .
v_call: TRBV6-1
cdr3_aa: CASSIIRDSRDQAEAFF
cdr3_nt: TGTGCCAGCAGTATTATCAGAGACTCCAGAGATCAGGCTGAAGCTTTCTTT

d_call: TRBD1
j_call: TRBJ1-2
clone_size: .
v_call: TRBV5-6
cdr3_aa: CASSYRGHGYTF
cdr3_nt: TGTGCCAGCAGCTACAGGGGGCATGGCTACACCTTC

d_call: .
j_call: TRBJ2-3
clone_size: .
v_call: TRBV19
cdr3_aa: CASSRSVGQVGDTQYF
cdr3_nt: TGTGCCAGTAGTAGGTCTGTGGGCCAAGTCGGAGATACGCAGTATTTT

d_call: .
j_call: TRBJ1-2
clone_size: few
v_call: TRBV20-1
cdr3_aa: CSASLGDVVGYTF
cdr3_nt: TGCAGTGCTAGTCTCGGTGATGTAGTTGGCTACACCTTC

d_call: .
j_call: TRBJ1-5
clone_size: once
v_call: TRBV9
cdr3_aa: CASSVAGVNQPQHF
cdr3_nt: TGTGCCAGCAGCGTGGCCGGAGTCAATCAGCCCCAGCATTTT

d_call: .
j_call: TRBJ2-3
clone_size: .
v_call: TRBV7-2
cdr3_aa: CASSLTSGTALTDTQYF
cdr3_nt: TGTGCCAGCAGCTTAACGAGTGGGACGGCCCTCACAGATACGCAGTATTTT

d_call: .
j_call: TRBJ1-5
clone_size: .
v_call: TRBV27
cdr3_aa: CASSQNRVVQPQHF
cdr3_nt: TGTGCCAGCAGTCAAAACAGGGTGGTTCAGCCCCAGCATTTT

d_call: .
j_call: TRBJ2-7
clone_size: few
v_call: TRBV9
cdr3_aa: CASSVVEWSLEQYF
cdr3_nt: TGTGCCAGCAGCGTAGTGGAGTGGAGTCTCGAGCAGTACTTC

d_call: .
j_call: TRBJ2-5
clone_size: .
v_call: TRBV5-1
cdr3_aa: CATNGGDPAETQYF
cdr3_nt: TGCGCCACCAATGGAGGGGACCCAGCGGAGACCCAGTACTTC

d_call: TRBD1
j_call: TRBJ2-2
clone_size: few
v_call: TRBV29-1
cdr3_aa: CSVEDRGTGGTGELFF
cdr3_nt: TGCAGCGTTGAAGATCGGGGGACAGGGGGCACCGGGGAGCTGTTTTTT

d_call: .
j_call: TRBJ2-5
clone_size: .
v_call: TRBV27
cdr3_aa: CASRPWGEETQYF
cdr3_nt: TGTGCCAGCAGACCCTGGGGTGAAGAGACCCAGTACTTC

d_call: TRBD1
j_call: TRBJ2-1
clone_size: .
v_call: TRBV3-1
cdr3_aa: CASSYSSTGLRNNEQFF
cdr3_nt: TGTGCCAGCAGCTATTCCTCGACAGGGTTAAGGAACAATGAGCAGTTCTTC

d_call: .
j_call: TRBJ2-7
clone_size: .
v_call: TRBV5-5
cdr3_aa: CASSLTLSSSYEQYF
cdr3_nt: TGTGCCAGCAGCTTGACCCTCTCTAGCTCCTACGAGCAGTACTTC

d_call: .
j_call: TRBJ2-3
clone_size: .
v_call: TRBV3-1
cdr3_aa: CASSQDEPAGTQYF
cdr3_nt: TGTGCCAGCAGCCAAGATGAGCCGGCGGGGACGCAGTATTTT

d_call: TRBD2
j_call: TRBJ2-7
clone_size: .
v_call: TRBV5-4
cdr3_aa: CASSQIDGTSESEQYF
cdr3_nt: TGTGCCAGCAGCCAGATAGACGGGACTAGCGAGTCCGAGCAGTACTTC

d_call: .
j_call: TRBJ2-1
clone_size: .
v_call: TRBV7-2
cdr3_aa: CASSTSPGNEQFF
cdr3_nt: TGTGCCAGCAGCACCAGCCCGGGGAATGAGCAGTTCTTC

d_call: .
j_call: TRBJ1-1
clone_size: few
v_call: TRBV30
cdr3_aa: CAGSRGKTEAFF
cdr3_nt: TGTGCCGGGTCAAGGGGAAAAACTGAAGCTTTCTTT

d_call: TRBD1
j_call: TRBJ2-3
clone_size: few
v_call: TRBV24-1
cdr3_aa: CATSDWDSSDTDTQYF
cdr3_nt: TGTGCCACCAGTGATTGGGACAGCTCTGACACAGATACGCAGTATTTT

d_call: .
j_call: TRBJ2-7
clone_size: few
v_call: TRBV29-1
cdr3_aa: CSVEDDRSPAYEQYF
cdr3_nt: TGCAGCGTTGAAGACGACAGGTCCCCAGCCTACGAGCAGTACTTC

d_call: .
j_call: TRBJ2-3
clone_size: .
v_call: TRBV7-2
cdr3_aa: CASSVRGRATDTQYF
cdr3_nt: TGTGCCAGCAGCGTGAGGGGCAGGGCCACAGATACGCAGTATTTT

d_call: TRBD1
j_call: TRBJ1-2
clone_size: once
v_call: TRBV29-1
cdr3_aa: CSVVQGARGGYTF
cdr3_nt: TGCAGCGTAGTACAGGGGGCGCGGGGAGGCTACACCTTC

d_call: TRBD2
j_call: TRBJ2-3
clone_size: many
v_call: TRBV4-2
cdr3_aa: CASSQDLGAGLAGVTDTQYF
cdr3_nt: TGTGCCAGCAGCCAAGATCTAGGGGCCGGTCTAGCGGGGGTAACAGATACGCAGTATTTT

d_call: .
j_call: TRBJ2-5
clone_size: .
v_call: TRBV6-1
cdr3_aa: CATQGPSGTQYF
cdr3_nt: TGTGCCACCCAAGGACCATCCGGGACCCAGTACTTC

d_call: TRBD1
j_call: TRBJ1-5
clone_size: few
v_call: TRBV7-2
cdr3_aa: CASTLDRGGNQPQHF
cdr3_nt: TGTGCCAGCACCCTCGACAGGGGAGGCAATCAGCCCCAGCATTTT

d_call: .
j_call: TRBJ2-7
clone_size: .
v_call: TRBV10-3
cdr3_aa: CAISEGPASPYEQYF
cdr3_nt: TGTGCCATCAGTGAGGGGCCGGCCAGCCCCTACGAGCAGTACTTC

d_call: .
j_call: TRBJ2-7
clone_size: .
v_call: TRBV27
cdr3_aa: CASRKASSSYEQYF
cdr3_nt: TGTGCCAGCCGGAAGGCCAGTAGCTCCTACGAGCAGTACTTC

d_call: .
j_call: TRBJ2-7
clone_size: .
v_call: TRBV12-3/TRBV12-4
cdr3_aa: CASRAPSSYEQYF
cdr3_nt: TGTGCCAGCAGGGCTCCGAGCTCCTACGAGCAGTACTTC

d_call: TRBD1
j_call: TRBJ2-5
clone_size: few
v_call: TRBV12-3/TRBV12-4
cdr3_aa: CASSGTAGLETQYF
cdr3_nt: TGTGCCAGCAGCGGGACAGCTGGGCTTGAGACCCAGTACTTC

d_call: .
j_call: TRBJ2-1
clone_size: .
v_call: TRBV18
cdr3_aa: CASSDRTVENEQFF
cdr3_nt: TGTGCCAGCTCAGACCGGACGGTAGAAAATGAGCAGTTCTTC